This TCR beta chain was observed in a study of blood T cell repertoires in COVID-19 (dated by TCRdb to the early 2020s). For the study in its entirety: Samples from collaborators originated in the United States, Italy and Spain and spanned both the acute and convalescent phases of COVID-19. The repertoires were released in a freely available public database intended as a resource for research on the immune response to SARS-CoV-2. The prospective study material was composed of cDNA or gDNA derived from T cells, B-cell-depleted T cells, or PBMCs. Deeply sampled blood TCRbeta repertoires from subjects exposed to, actively infected with, or recovered from COVID-19 were included in the dataset. Sample metadata almost always included a de-identified subject ID, COVID-19 status, age in years and sex. Samples were obtained from the ongoing ImmuneRACE study (first 160 participants) and from about 1,300 subjects provided by 6 global collaborators. Where available, HLA class I and class II types were obtained from metadata supplied by the sample provider rather than from assay-based typing.

This clone was detected ten times or more. It lacks a known antigen. No base qualities exist here, and no much larger clone lies one base off it. The immunoSEQ Assay, a bias-controlled multiplex PCR, was used to amplify TCRbeta CDR3 regions from genomic DNA. As for how the authors treated the data: The number of nucleated cells in each sample was estimated from the amplification of reference gene primers within the assay. Sequence reads were collapsed and filtered to measure the absolute abundance of every unique TCRbeta CDR3 rearrangement. For each sample, productive Simpson clonality was calculated as the square root of Simpson's diversity index across productive rearrangements. TCRdb provides this immuneACCESS table in a form limited to in-frame rearrangements. Some clones are lacking; in checked studies, under half of them reflect an unresolved V gene, and why the rest are absent is not known. V and J calls and clone size are those listed in that table; D and trimming were worked out from the DNA. Present in this sample are 450,000 or so clones, roughly 90% of which were seen just once. The ten largest make up roughly 0.87% of the sample.

One collaborating source in Seattle enrolled patients while the patients were actively infected and followed the patients over time throughout the course of disease. Each collaborating institution followed its own protocols to collect whole blood in K2EDTA tubes. For TCRbeta analysis, collaborators shipped samples as frozen whole blood, isolated PBMCs, or DNA extracted from either of those sample types. Study-wide findings and limitations: Clinical and demographic metadata were provided uncurated, with the amount varying by source and participant.

The material sequenced was peripheral blood. The TCR originated in a man younger than 35 with COVID-19, enrolled during active disease.

The CDR3 reads as follows: CASSPRASGANTGELFF. Here is the DNA: TGTGCCAGCAGTCCCCGGGCGAGCGGGGCGAACACCGGGGAGCTGTTTTTT. This receptor chain uses TRBV6-6 and TRBJ2-2, and TRBD2 matches 7 of the central bases. Unmatched junction bases come to 9, with V trimmed by 5 bases and J by 0 bases. The cysteine opens and the phenylalanine closes a CDR3 of 17 amino acids. The kept DNA is CDR3 alone, 51 bases in frame from the first base. CDR1 and CDR2 were assigned from the germline V gene (reference sequence) as MNHNY and SVGAGI.